Each of the 26 T cell receptor beta chains below was sequenced from the same sample in a study of control samples from healthy donors and cancer patients (dated by TCRdb to between 2020 and 2021). The method was the immunoSEQ multiplex PCR assay. Sourced from immuneACCESS, this table was stored by TCRdb with only in-frame sequences that have V and J called. A share of the clones is absent; for the studies checked, an unresolved V gene accounts for under half, and the remainder has no known explanation. In all, the sample holds 78,000 or so clones, and roughly 82% of those were seen once. The biggest ten clones account for about 15% of the sample. Sequencing was carried out using blood. These receptors were collected from a man aged 50 to 59 in good health.

This clone has a handful of counts. The J gene is TRBJ2-3, the V gene TRBV30; D perhaps matches TRBD1 (7 bases). CDR3 length: 15 amino acids. Germline V gene sequence: CDR1 GTSNPN, CDR2 SVGIG (reference sequence). As DNA, the CDR3 is TGTGCTACTGTCAGGGGGGTCGCTAGCACAGATACGCAGTATTTT. It specifies CATVRGVASTDTQYF.

The chain combines TRBV5-6 with TRBJ2-1; D is uncertain. The CDR3 covers 19 residues. The V and J ends lost 7 bases and 6 bases respectively, with 32 bases between them. CDR1 is SGHDT and CDR2 is YYEEEE in the germline V gene. In nucleotides, the CDR3 is TGTGCCAGCGACTCCTCCACACTCGATCTCGGGCCCGCTATCAATGAGCAGTTCTTC. Translating it yields CASDSSTLDLGPAINEQFF.

The gene calls are TRBV29-1 and TRBJ2-1, with D maybe TRBD2 (6 bases). Trimming removed 0 bases at V and 7 bases at J, with 13 bases between. The germline gives CDR1 SQVTM, CDR2 ANQGSEA. The CDR3 totals 14 residues. The CDR3 region is CSVEDRRGWNEQFF. DNA for the CDR3: TGCAGCGTTGAAGATAGGCGGGGTTGGAATGAGCAGTTCTTC.

The rearrangement links TRBV5-1 to TRBJ2-5; 10 bases line up with TRBD2. V was clipped by 4 bases and J by 6 bases; unmatched bases: 9. The germline gives CDR1 SGHRS, CDR2 YFSETQ. The CDR3 extends over 15 amino acids. The chain's CDR3 is CASSPTSSGSKTQYF. The CDR3 DNA sequence: TGCGCCAGCAGCCCAACCTCTAGCGGGAGCAAGACCCAGTACTTC.

This chain links TRBV20-1 with TRBJ2-3; no reliable D call. In germline, CDR1 is DFQATT, CDR2 SNEGSKA (reference sequence). This CDR3 has 11 residues. V was clipped by 4 bases and J by 4 bases, with 6 bases between them. The CDR3, as DNA: TGCAGTGCTACGGGCGCAGATACGCAGTATTTT. Translated, it gives CSATGADTQYF.

The chain employs TRBV28 and TRBJ2-7, with TRBD1 identical over 9 bases. This CDR3 comprises 15 residues. With V trimmed by 1 base and J by 1 base, 2 bases remained unmatched. Looked up from germline, CDR1 is MDHEN and CDR2 is SYDVKM. CDR3 in DNA: TGTGCCAGCAGTTTATCAGGACAGGGGTCCTACGAGCAGTACTTC. It codes for CASSLSGQGSYEQYF. Full variable domain (missing parts from reference TRBV28 and TRBJ2-7): DVKVTQSSRYLVKRTGEKVFLECVQDMDHENMFWYRQDPGLGLRLIYFSYDVKMKEKGDIPEGYSVSREKKERFSLILESASTNQTSMYLCASSLSGQGSYEQYFGPGTRLTVT.

This chain joins TRBV6-2 or TRBV6-3 and TRBJ1-2; no clear D gene. Germline V gene lookup returns CDR1 MNHEY and CDR2 SVGEGT. This CDR3 has 14 residues. V was shortened by 2 bases and J by 3 bases, with 10 bases between the two germline ends. DNA of the CDR3: TGTGCCAGCAGTTACGGAGGGTCTCACTATGGCTACACCTTC. Translation: CASSYGGSHYGYTF.

J is TRBJ1-2 and V is TRBV9; D not resolved. This CDR3 is 15 amino acids long. In germline, CDR1 is SGDLS, CDR2 YYNGEE. V lost 4 bases to trimming and J lost 4 bases, with 17 bases between them. CDR3 residues: CASSSNLRRPYGYTF. CDR3 nucleotide sequence: TGTGCCAGCAGCTCAAACTTAAGGCGACCCTATGGCTACACCTTC.

The gene calls are TRBV4-2 and TRBJ2-1, with a tentative D call TRBD2 (5 bases). Trimming shortened V by 0 bases and J by 6 bases, and 15 bases separated the two germline ends. This CDR3 is built from 16 residues. Germline loops: CDR1 LGHNA, CDR2 YNFKEQ. The CDR3 protein is CASSQDPADWGNEQFF. The CDR3, as DNA: TGTGCCAGCAGCCAAGACCCCGCGGACTGGGGCAATGAGCAGTTCTTC.

The chain links TRBV5-8 to TRBJ2-7, with D tentatively TRBD1 (8 bases). Germline-derived CDR1 and CDR2 are SGHTS and YDEGEE. Deletions cut 4 bases from V and 2 bases from J, with 13 bases between. This CDR3 is 14 amino acids long. As DNA, the CDR3 is TGTGCCAGCAGCAGCGGGACAGGTGCCTACGAGCAGTACTTC. This sequence encodes CASSSGTGAYEQYF.

The V call is TRBV12-3 or TRBV12-4, the J call TRBJ2-3; no clear D. V lost 5 bases to trimming and J lost 1 base, with 7 bases between them. The CDR3 extends over 13 amino acids. In DNA, the CDR3 is TGTGCCAGCAGTCTCGAACGCACAGATACGCAGTATTTT. Protein: CASSLERTDTQYF.

The chain uses TRBV25-1 and TRBJ2-5, with a tentative D call TRBD1 (6 bases). There are 14 residues in the CDR3. The V and J ends lost 6 bases and 9 bases respectively, with 20 bases between them. CDR1 and CDR2 from the germline V gene are MGHDK and SYGVNS. CDR3 DNA sequence: TGTGCCAGCAGGACTGGACAGCTCCCCGGGGCCCAGTACTTC. This codes for CASRTGQLPGAQYF.

This rearrangement joins TRBV10-3 to TRBJ1-1; D gene unclear. This CDR3 has 15 amino acids. Per the germline V gene, CDR1 is ENHRY and CDR2 is SYGVKD. Deletions cut 0 bases from V and 6 bases from J, with 14 bases between. CDR3 in amino acids: CAISESITTGAEAFF. The CDR3 bases are TGTGCCATCAGTGAGTCGATAACAACGGGCGCTGAAGCTTTCTTT.

This clone was counted between two and nine times. CDR3 sequence: CASSPGTGPIGTEAFF. The DNA of the CDR3 is TGTGCCAGCAGCCCGGGGACAGGCCCCATTGGTACTGAAGCTTTCTTT. This rearrangement joins TRBV7-2 to TRBJ1-1; 8 nucleotides align to TRBD1. Unmatched junction bases numbered 13, after V lost 5 bases and J lost 5 bases. Per germline, CDR1 SGHTA and CDR2 FQGNSA. This CDR3 region has 16 residues.

The rearrangement links TRBV7-9 to TRBJ1-5, with 7 bases aligning to TRBD1. Germline V lookup: CDR1 SEHNR, CDR2 FQNEAQ (reference sequence). Unmatched junction bases numbered 2, after V lost 2 bases and J lost 7 bases. This CDR3 spans 13 amino acids. The CDR3 reads CASSLQGGQPQHF. In nucleotides, the CDR3 is TGTGCCAGCAGCTTACAGGGGGGACAGCCCCAGCATTTT. Using reference TRBV7-9 and TRBJ1-5 for the parts outside the CDR3, the full variable domain is DTGVSQNPRHKITKRGQNVTFRCDPISEHNRLYWYRQTLGQGPEFLTYFQNEAQLEKSRLLSDRFSAERPKGSFSTLEIQRTEQGDSAMYLCASSLQGGQPQHFGDGTRLSIL.

The rearrangement uses TRBV4-3 and TRBJ1-2; D remains ambiguous. Germline V CDR1 and CDR2: LGHNA, YSLEER. V was trimmed by 0 bases and J by 6 bases, leaving 8 bases between them. The CDR3 runs to 13 residues. CDR3 region: CASSQDGRNGYTF. The CDR3 DNA reads as TGCGCCAGCAGCCAAGATGGAAGGAATGGCTACACCTTC.

This clone has only one observation. The chain joins TRBV18 to TRBJ2-7, with no clear D. The CDR3 is 16 amino acids. V shed 3 bases and J shed 4 bases, with 19 bases lying between them. Looked up from germline, CDR1 is KGHSH and CDR2 is LQKENI. In DNA, the CDR3 is TGTGCCAGCTCACCTCCAGGCGGCCGTCAGCTGTACGAGCAGTACTTC. Its translation: CASSPPGGRQLYEQYF.

The gene calls are TRBV7-6 and TRBJ2-7; 9 bases agree with TRBD1. Germline CDR1 is SGHVS and CDR2 is FNYEAQ. This CDR3 spans 15 amino acids. Trimming cost V 4 bases and J 2 bases; bases outside gene matches: 6. In DNA, the CDR3 is TGTGCCAGCAGCTCGAGGACAGGGGCGCCCTACGAGCAGTACTTC. It codes for CASSSRTGAPYEQYF.

In its sample, this clone ranks as medium-sized. V gene TRBV30 combines with J gene TRBJ1-2; 9 nucleotides match TRBD1. Germline V lookup: CDR1 GTSNPN, CDR2 SVGIG (reference sequence). The V and J ends lost 7 bases and 8 bases, in that order; junction bases with no gene match: 8. This CDR3 has 12 residues. CDR3 sequence (DNA): TGTGCCTCGCAACAGGGGGCGGACGGCTACACCTTC. It yields the protein CASQQGADGYTF.

V gene TRBV28 combines with J gene TRBJ2-3; 10 nucleotides agree with TRBD2. This CDR3 comprises 16 residues. The ends lost 3 bases at V and 5 bases at J; junction bases unmatched: 8. CDR1 is MDHEN and CDR2 is SYDVKM in the germline V gene. The CDR3 DNA is TGTGCCAGCAGTTTTGCTAGCGGGAGTTCTGGAGATACGCAGTATTTT. It specifies CASSFASGSSGDTQYF.

This clone was picked up a small number of times. The genes are TRBV27 and TRBJ1-1, with 8 nucleotides matching TRBD1. The CDR3 extends over 15 amino acids. V lost 10 bases and J lost 1; bases outside the gene matches: 11. Per germline, CDR1 MNHEY and CDR2 SMNVEV (reference sequence). CDR3 region: CATSRTGKSNTEAFF. The DNA for the CDR3 is TGTGCCACTAGTCGGACAGGGAAATCGAACACTGAAGCTTTCTTT.

The chain combines TRBV4-1 with TRBJ2-4, with 7 positions matching TRBD1. The trim removed 1 base at V and 0 bases at J, leaving 15 bases unmatched. The CDR3 has 20 amino acids. Germline values: CDR1 MGHRA, CDR2 YSYEKL. As DNA, the CDR3 is TGCGCCAGCAGCCAAGGACTACTGAGGAAACAGGGGATAGCCAAAAACATTCAGTACTTC. The encoded protein is CASSQGLLRKQGIAKNIQYF.

V and J are TRBV7-2 and TRBJ2-2; D gene uncertain. V gave up 3 bases and J gave up 0 bases, with 8 bases separating them. Germline V gene lookup returns CDR1 SGHTA and CDR2 FQGNSA. The CDR3 has 15 amino acids. For the CDR3, the DNA is TGTGCCAGCAGCTTCTCAGTAACGAACACCGGGGAGCTGTTTTTT. This translates into CASSFSVTNTGELFF. The complete variable domain, with remaining parts taken from reference TRBV7-2 and TRBJ2-2, reads GAGVSQSPSNKVTEKGKDVELRCDPISGHTALYWYRQSLGQGLEFLIYFQGNSAPDKSGLPSDRFSAERTGGSVSTLTIQRTQQEDSAVYLCASSFSVTNTGELFFGEGSRLTVL.

The sample holds one count of this clone. The chain links TRBV2 to TRBJ2-5; D not certain. Germline CDR1 reads SNHLY; CDR2 reads FYNNEI. V lost 9 bases and J lost 1, with 15 bases in between. The CDR3 covers 14 residues. Written as DNA, the CDR3 is TGTGCCAGTGTCCCCTGGCGAGTCCAAGAGACCCAGTACTTC. This gives the protein CASVPWRVQETQYF.

This clone was detected only once. The genes are TRBV5-1 and TRBJ1-3; D possibly corresponds to TRBD1 (5 bases). The CDR3 covers 18 residues. V shed 3 bases and J shed 2 bases, with 21 bases lying between them. Per the germline V gene, CDR1 is SGHRS and CDR2 is YFSETQ. As DNA, the CDR3 is TGCGCCAGCAGCTCGCAGGGTATTGACTCTCGACCTGGAAACACCATATATTTT. Its translation is CASSSQGIDSRPGNTIYF.

The rearrangement uses TRBV4-1 and TRBJ2-4, with 8 nucleotides matching TRBD2. V was pared by 1 base and J by 3 bases, with 11 bases of the junction left unmatched. CDR1 and CDR2 (germline): MGHRA, YSYEKL. The length of the CDR3 is 18 residues. CDR3: CASSQASGSFGGKNIQYF. The DNA for the CDR3 is TGCGCCAGCAGCCAAGCCAGCGGGAGTTTTGGGGGCAAAAACATTCAGTACTTC.